The rows below give T cell receptor beta chains drawn from one sample of a study of blood T cells in healthy people across ages. One entry per CDR3 protein results from TCRdb running MiXCR on the 5' RACE reads. The sample lists 1.5 million to 2 million distinct CDR3 sequences, about 50% seen once, with less than 2.5% in the top ten. The sample consisted of blood. The receptors here all came from a woman in her 40s in good health. CDR3s include the opening cysteine and the closing phenylalanine or tryptophan. The order of the fields is D gene, J gene, V gene, clone size, CDR3 length, CDR3 DNA, CDR3 protein. The D gene is left open where the match is weak. A row's size may be missing; if present it is once, few, many or a size class.

>NA|TRBJ1-6|TRBV27|NA|17
TGTGCCTGCAGTTTATTTGGGGGGAGCTCCTATAATTCACCCCTCCACTTT
CACSLFGGSSYNSPLHF
>TRBD1|TRBJ1-1|TRBV20-1|few|14
TGCAGTGCTAGGCTAAGACAGGGGTGGGCTGAAGCTTTCTTT
CSARLRQGWAEAFF
>NA|TRBJ1-5|TRBV4-3|NA|15
TGCGCCAGCAGCCAAGATAGGCGTTTGGGTCAGCCCCAGCATTTT
CASSQDRRLGQPQHF
>NA|TRBJ1-2|TRBV6-2/TRBV6-3|few|15
TGTGCCAGCAGCCGCCCAACCGGGAGAAGGGATGGCTACACCTTC
CASSRPTGRRDGYTF
>NA|TRBJ2-1|TRBV20-1|few|12
TGCAGTGCTGTTACAGGCTACAATGAGCAGTTCTTC
CSAVTGYNEQFF
>NA|TRBJ2-3|TRBV7-2|NA|15
TGTGCCAGCAGCGGGGGTGATTCACGAACAGATACGCAGTATTTT
CASSGGDSRTDTQYF
>NA|TRBJ2-7|TRBV4-3|few|16
TGCGCCAGCAGCCAAGATCACGGGGTGGATGGTTACGAGCAGTACTTC
CASSQDHGVDGYEQYF
>NA|TRBJ2-5|TRBV28|NA|15
TGTGCCAGCAGTTCTGGTGGACCGTACCAAGAGACCCAGTACTTC
CASSSGGPYQETQYF
>NA|TRBJ2-1|TRBV7-9|few|14
TGTGCCAGCAGCTTAATGAGCTCCTACAATGAGCAGTTCTTC
CASSLMSSYNEQFF
>NA|TRBJ2-7|TRBV27|NA|18
TGTGCCAGCTTCATACTTCTTCGGAGGACCATAAGCTCCTACGAGCAGTACTTC
CASFILLRRTISSYEQYF
>NA|TRBJ1-4|TRBV6-1|few|16
TGTGCCAGCAGTGAGAGCGACCCATACGTGGATGAAAAACTGTTTTTT
CASSESDPYVDEKLFF
>TRBD2|TRBJ2-3|TRBV9|NA|17
TGTGCCAGCAGCGTAGGGGCTAGCGGGGGGATCACAGATACGCAGTATTTT
CASSVGASGGITDTQYF
>NA|TRBJ2-3|TRBV20-1|NA|16
TGCAGTGCTAGTGGAGGGTCGGATAGGGTTTTGGATACGCAGTATTTT
CSASGGSDRVLDTQYF
>NA|TRBJ2-2|TRBV28|once|15
TGTGCCAACAGTTTTTCCAGGGTCAACACCGGGGAGCTGTTTTTT
CANSFSRVNTGELFF
>NA|TRBJ2-7|TRBV4-1|few|20
TGCGCCAGCAGCCAAGATTTATGGGGTAGGGGGGGCAGGAGCTCCTACGAGCAGTACTTC
CASSQDLWGRGGRSSYEQYF
>NA|TRBJ2-5|TRBV7-9|NA|14
TGTGCCAGCAGCTTTCAGGGGCCCCGAGAGACCCAGTACTTC
CASSFQGPRETQYF
>NA|TRBJ2-1|TRBV7-2|NA|13
TGTGCCAGCAGCGTAGACAGACCCAGTGAGCAGTTCTTC
CASSVDRPSEQFF
>TRBD2|TRBJ2-1|TRBV13|few|16
TGTGCCAGCAGCTACTACGGGACTAGCGGGGTTAATGAGCAGTTCTTC
CASSYYGTSGVNEQFF
>NA|TRBJ2-7|TRBV11-2|NA|15
TGTGCCAGCAGCTTAGACTCACAACAGGTTTACGAGCAGTACTTC
CASSLDSQQVYEQYF
>NA|TRBJ2-7|TRBV7-9|NA|13
TGTGCCAGCAGCTTATACAGTGTGTACGAGCAGTACTTC
CASSLYSVYEQYF
>TRBD1|TRBJ2-1|TRBV6-2/TRBV6-3|NA|17
TGTGCCAGCAGTTACTCCTTAGGGACAGGGGGATACAATGAGCAGTTCTTC
CASSYSLGTGGYNEQFF
>TRBD1|TRBJ1-2|TRBV27|NA|14
TGTGCCAGCAGTTTAACACAGGGGGGTGGTGGCTACACCTTC
CASSLTQGGGGYTF
>NA|TRBJ2-3|TRBV7-2|many|12
TGTGCCAGCAGCCCTGATGTAAATACGCAGTATTTT
CASSPDVNTQYF
>TRBD2|TRBJ2-3|TRBV9|NA|16
TGTGCCAGCAGCGCTAGACTAGCGGGGACAGCAGATACGCAGTATTTT
CASSARLAGTADTQYF
>TRBD1|TRBJ2-5|TRBV2|NA|13
TGTGCCAGCATTCCCGACAGGGCCGAGACCCAGTACTTC
CASIPDRAETQYF
>NA|TRBJ1-2|TRBV9|NA|15
TGTGCCAGCAGCGTAGGGTACGGAAATAACTATGGCTACACCTTC
CASSVGYGNNYGYTF
>NA|TRBJ2-1|TRBV14|NA|13
TGTGCCAGCAACCAAGAGGTCGGCGTTGAGCAGTTCTTC
CASNQEVGVEQFF
>TRBD2|TRBJ2-3|TRBV5-1|few|17
TGCGCCAGCAGCTACGGACTAGCGGGGACTAGCACAGATACGCAGTATTTT
CASSYGLAGTSTDTQYF
>NA|TRBJ2-1|TRBV6-1|NA|12
TGTGCCAGCAGTGAATCGGCTAGAGAGCAGTTCTTC
CASSESAREQFF
>TRBD1|TRBJ2-3|TRBV9|NA|16
TGTGCCAGCAGCGTAGGACAGGGTGGTGTCGGGGATACGCAGTATTTT
CASSVGQGGVGDTQYF
>NA|TRBJ2-7|TRBV20-1|NA|14
TGCAGTGCTAACCCTCCAAGTTCCGGGCACGAGCAGTACTTC
CSANPPSSGHEQYF
>NA|TRBJ2-5|TRBV29-1|many|12
TGCAGCGTAGCCGGGGCACAAGAGACCCAGTACTTC
CSVAGAQETQYF
>NA|TRBJ1-5|TRBV5-5|once|14
TGTGCCAGCAGCTTGTGGCAGGGAAATCAGCCCCAGCATTTT
CASSLWQGNQPQHF
>TRBD1|TRBJ2-1|TRBV29-1|NA|14
TGCAGCGTTGAAGGCCCGGGACAGGGGTCTATGGAGTTCTTC
CSVEGPGQGSMEFF
>TRBD2|TRBJ2-3|TRBV4-2|few|16
TGTGCCAGCAGCCAAGACGGGGGGGTTAGCACAGATACGCAGTATTTT
CASSQDGGVSTDTQYF
>NA|TRBJ2-7|TRBV29-1|NA|15
TGCAGCGCCCAGCCGGGGACGGAACCCTACAATGAGCAGTACTTC
CSAQPGTEPYNEQYF
>TRBD2|TRBJ2-3|TRBV10-3|once|14
TGTGCCATGGCACCCAGCGGGGGGGCAGATACGCAGTATTTT
CAMAPSGGADTQYF
>TRBD2|TRBJ2-5|TRBV5-1|NA|15
TGCGCCAGCAGCCACGGCTCTAGCGGCCAAGAGACCCAGTACTTC
CASSHGSSGQETQYF
>NA|TRBJ2-3|TRBV7-9|NA|15
TGTGCCAGCAGCCCAAGTCCAGAGAATGAAGATACGCAGTATTTT
CASSPSPENEDTQYF
>NA|TRBJ1-2|TRBV7-2|NA|16
TGTGCCAGCAGCTTAGTCGGGACAATAGCTAACTATGGCTACACCTTC
CASSLVGTIANYGYTF
>TRBD2|TRBJ2-1|TRBV7-8|once|16
TGTGCCAGCAGCTTAGTTCCGAGGACTAGCTACAATGAGCAGTTCTTC
CASSLVPRTSYNEQFF
>TRBD2|TRBJ2-3|TRBV25-1|NA|16
TGTGCCAGCAGTGAATATAGCGGGGGGGCATCAGATACGCAGTATTTT
CASSEYSGGASDTQYF
>TRBD1|TRBJ1-1|TRBV5-1|NA|15
TGCGCCAGCAGCCAAGGGACAGGGGACATGGCGGAAGCTTTCTTT
CASSQGTGDMAEAFF
>NA|TRBJ2-3|TRBV4-3|NA|14
TGCGCCAGCAGCCAAGAACGCCGCACAGATACGCAGTATTTT
CASSQERRTDTQYF
>NA|TRBJ2-3|TRBV21-1|NA|16
TGTGCCAGCAGCACTAGACTAGCGTCTGGCACAGATACGCAGTATTTT
CASSTRLASGTDTQYF
>NA|TRBJ2-6|TRBV4-3|few|19
TGCGCCAGCAGCCAAGATCTCCCCCTTGACAACTCTGGGGCCAACGTCCTGACTTTC
CASSQDLPLDNSGANVLTF
>NA|TRBJ1-4|TRBV29-1|NA|13
TGCAGCGTTGACTCAGGGTATCGTGAAAAACTGTTTTTT
CSVDSGYREKLFF
>NA|TRBJ1-4|TRBV19|NA|17
TGTGCCAGTAGTTACCTACAACCCCAGCGAGTTCGTGAAAAACTGTTTTTT
CASSYLQPQRVREKLFF
>NA|TRBJ2-7|TRBV28|NA|15
TGTACCAGCAGTCCCCTCGACGGGACCGTTTACGAGCAGTACTTC
CTSSPLDGTVYEQYF
>TRBD1|TRBJ2-1|TRBV5-1|NA|17
TGCGCCAGCAGCCTGCTTCCCGGACAGGGAGGAGGCAATGAGCAGTTCTTC
CASSLLPGQGGGNEQFF
>TRBD1|TRBJ2-7|TRBV11-2|NA|15
TGTGCCAGCAGCTTTTTTGGACAGGGGACCTACGAGCAGTACTTC
CASSFFGQGTYEQYF
>TRBD1|TRBJ2-5|TRBV6-5|NA|14
TGTGCCAGCAGTTACGACAGGGATGGAGAGACCCAGTACTTC
CASSYDRDGETQYF
>TRBD1|TRBJ1-4|TRBV12-5|NA|14
TGTGCTAGTGGTCCGGACAGGGTGGAGGAAAAACTGTTTTTT
CASGPDRVEEKLFF
>NA|TRBJ1-6|TRBV27|NA|19
TGTGCCAGCAGTTGGGTGGGGGCGCGGGGCAGCTCCTATAATTCACCCCTCCACTTT
CASSWVGARGSSYNSPLHF